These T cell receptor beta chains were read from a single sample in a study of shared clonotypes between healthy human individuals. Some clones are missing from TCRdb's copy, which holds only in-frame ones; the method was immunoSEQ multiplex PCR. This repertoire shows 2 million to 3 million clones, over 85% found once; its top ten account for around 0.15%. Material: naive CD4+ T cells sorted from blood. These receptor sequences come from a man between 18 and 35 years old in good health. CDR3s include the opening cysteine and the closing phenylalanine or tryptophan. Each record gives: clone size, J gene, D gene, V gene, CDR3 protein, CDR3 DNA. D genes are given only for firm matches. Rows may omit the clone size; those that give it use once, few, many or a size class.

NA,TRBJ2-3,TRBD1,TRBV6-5,CASSSWQGAGDTQYF,TGTGCCAGCAGTTCCTGGCAGGGGGCCGGAGATACGCAGTATTTT
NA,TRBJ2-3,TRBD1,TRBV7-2,CASSPTGVGTDTQYF,TGTGCCAGCAGCCCCACAGGGGTAGGAACAGATACGCAGTATTTT
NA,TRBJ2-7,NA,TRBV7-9,CASSLMHGSYEQYF,TGTGCCAGCAGCTTAATGCACGGCTCCTACGAGCAGTACTTC
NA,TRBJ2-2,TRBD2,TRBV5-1,CASSTGLAGTGELFF,TGCGCCAGCAGCACGGGACTAGCGGGGACCGGGGAGCTGTTTTTT
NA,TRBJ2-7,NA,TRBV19,CASSIGQGRGEQYF,TGTGCCAGTAGTATAGGCCAGGGAAGGGGCGAGCAGTATTTC
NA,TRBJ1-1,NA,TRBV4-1,CASSPKPSENTEAFF,TGCGCCAGCAGCCCTAAACCATCAGAGAACACTGAAGCTTTCTTT
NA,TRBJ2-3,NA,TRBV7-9,CASSPSPTDTQYF,TGTGCCAGCAGCCCGAGCCCCACAGATACGCAGTATTTT
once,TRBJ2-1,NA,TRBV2,CASSREVVQFF,TGTGCCAGCAGTAGAGAGGTGGTGCAGTTCTTC
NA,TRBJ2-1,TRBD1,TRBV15,CATSWPGGGHEQFF,TGTGCCACCAGCTGGCCAGGGGGTGGGCATGAGCAGTTCTTC
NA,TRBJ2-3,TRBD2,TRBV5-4,CASSALAGGPSDTQYF,TGTGCCAGCAGCGCACTAGCGGGAGGGCCTTCAGATACGCAGTATTTT
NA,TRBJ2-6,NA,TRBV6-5,CASSSPRDGANVLTF,TGTGCCAGCAGCTCCCCGAGGGATGGGGCCAACGTCCTGACTTTC
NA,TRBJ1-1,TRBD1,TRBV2,CASRSQGVGAFF,TGTGCCAGCAGGAGTCAGGGGGTGGGGGCTTTCTTT
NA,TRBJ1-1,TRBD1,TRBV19,CASRRTGRTEAFF,TGTGCCAGCCGACGGACAGGGAGGACTGAAGCTTTCTTT
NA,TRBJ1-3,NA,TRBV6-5,CASSQGHSTIYF,TGTGCCAGCAGTCAAGGTCATAGTACCATATATTTT
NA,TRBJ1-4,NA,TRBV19,CASSIRTGFGEKLFF,TGTGCCAGTAGTATCCGAACAGGGTTTGGGGAAAAACTGTTTTTT
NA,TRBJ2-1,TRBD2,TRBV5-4,CASSSGLAGSLEQFF,TGTGCCAGCAGCTCGGGACTAGCGGGAAGTCTTGAGCAGTTCTTC
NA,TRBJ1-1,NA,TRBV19,CASSTRGGADSATFF,TGTGCCAGTAGTACCCGAGGAGGAGCGGACAGCGCGACTTTCTTT
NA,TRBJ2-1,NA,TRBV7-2,CASSPKSLTHEQFF,TGTGCCAGCAGCCCGAAGTCTCTGACCCATGAGCAGTTCTTC
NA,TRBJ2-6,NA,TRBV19,CASSIGGAGANVLTF,TGTGCCAGTAGTATCGGAGGGGCCGGGGCCAACGTCCTGACTTTC
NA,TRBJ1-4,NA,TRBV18,CASSPPGPNEKLFF,TGTGCCAGCTCACCACCGGGGCCGAATGAAAAACTGTTTTTT
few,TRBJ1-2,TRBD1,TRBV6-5,CASSHYRDRAHF,TGTGCCAGCAGTCACTACCGAGACAGGGCGCACTTC
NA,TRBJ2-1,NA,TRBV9,CASSVAEGGGNEQFF,TGTGCCAGCAGCGTAGCTGAGGGAGGGGGCAATGAGCAGTTCTTC
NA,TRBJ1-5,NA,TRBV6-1,CASSDGERAGNQPQHF,TGTGCCAGCAGTGACGGTGAGCGGGCAGGCAATCAGCCCCAGCATTTT
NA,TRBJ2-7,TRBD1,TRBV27,CASSFRQGFDEQYF,TGTGCCAGCAGTTTTAGACAGGGTTTCGACGAGCAGTACTTC
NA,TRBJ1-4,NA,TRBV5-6,CASSWGRRGNEKLFF,TGTGCCAGCAGCTGGGGGAGGCGCGGTAATGAAAAACTGTTTTTT
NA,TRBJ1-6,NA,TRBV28,CASREGDRVNSPLHF,TGTGCCAGCAGGGAGGGGGACCGAGTGAATTCACCCCTCCACTTT
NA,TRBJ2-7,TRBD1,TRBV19,CASSTLPGQGENEQYF,TGTGCCAGTAGTACCCTACCGGGACAGGGGGAGAACGAGCAGTACTTC
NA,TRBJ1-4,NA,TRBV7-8,CASSLTGIANEKLFF,TGTGCCAGCAGTCTCACAGGGATCGCTAATGAAAAACTGTTTTTT
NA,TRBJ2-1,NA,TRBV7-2,CASSQVMGGRYNEQFF,TGTGCCAGCAGCCAAGTAATGGGGGGGCGGTACAATGAGCAGTTCTTC
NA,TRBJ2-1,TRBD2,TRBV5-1,CASSLEPGLAVYNEQFF,TGCGCCAGCAGCTTGGAGCCGGGACTAGCTGTTTACAATGAGCAGTTCTTC
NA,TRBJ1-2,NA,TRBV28,CASSLSTGNYGYTF,TGTGCCAGCAGTTTATCCACCGGGAACTATGGCTACACCTTC
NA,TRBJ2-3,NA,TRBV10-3,CATRKGSLSTDTQYF,TGTGCCACCCGCAAGGGGTCCCTTAGCACAGATACGCAGTATTTT
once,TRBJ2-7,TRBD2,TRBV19,CASSLAGGPYEQYF,TGTGCCAGTAGTTTGGCGGGAGGGCCATACGAGCAGTACTTC
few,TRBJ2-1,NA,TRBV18,CASSPPTPSYNEQFF,TGTGCCAGCTCACCACCGACCCCCTCCTACAATGAGCAGTTCTTC
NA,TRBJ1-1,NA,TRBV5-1,CASSYDSVTEAFF,TGCGCCAGCAGCTACGACTCGGTCACTGAAGCTTTCTTT
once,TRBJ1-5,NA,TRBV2,CASGRVPSQPQHF,TGTGCCAGCGGGAGGGTACCAAGCCAGCCCCAGCATTTT
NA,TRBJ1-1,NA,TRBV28,CASSLRGTKAFF,TGTGCCAGCAGTTTAAGGGGTACTAAAGCTTTCTTT